This TCR beta chain was sequenced for a study of T cell responses to AZD1222 COVID-19 vaccine. Findings and limits, study-wide: Elevations in Spike-specific TCR breadth and depth followed administration of two AZD1222 doses.

The V segment lost 3 bases and the J segment 9 bases; nucleotides outside the gene matches: 4. The CDR3 loop spans 13 amino acids. Germline assignment: CDR1 SNHLY and CDR2 FYNNEI. Sequencing was performed with immunoSEQ multiplex PCR; in TCRdb, only in-frame clones are kept and a portion is missing. The sample holds 60,000 to 80,000 clones, 80% seen once. This clone has a handful of counts. Its antigen is undetermined. This specimen consisted of peripheral blood, obtained 28 days after the second AZD1222 dose. The clonotype originates from an adult who received the AZD1222 COVID-19 vaccine. The chain combines TRBV2 with TRBJ2-1; 8 bases agree with TRBD2. CDR3 loop: CASSDRLASEQFF. The CDR3 DNA is TGTGCCAGCAGTGACCGACTAGCGAGTGAGCAGTTCTTC.